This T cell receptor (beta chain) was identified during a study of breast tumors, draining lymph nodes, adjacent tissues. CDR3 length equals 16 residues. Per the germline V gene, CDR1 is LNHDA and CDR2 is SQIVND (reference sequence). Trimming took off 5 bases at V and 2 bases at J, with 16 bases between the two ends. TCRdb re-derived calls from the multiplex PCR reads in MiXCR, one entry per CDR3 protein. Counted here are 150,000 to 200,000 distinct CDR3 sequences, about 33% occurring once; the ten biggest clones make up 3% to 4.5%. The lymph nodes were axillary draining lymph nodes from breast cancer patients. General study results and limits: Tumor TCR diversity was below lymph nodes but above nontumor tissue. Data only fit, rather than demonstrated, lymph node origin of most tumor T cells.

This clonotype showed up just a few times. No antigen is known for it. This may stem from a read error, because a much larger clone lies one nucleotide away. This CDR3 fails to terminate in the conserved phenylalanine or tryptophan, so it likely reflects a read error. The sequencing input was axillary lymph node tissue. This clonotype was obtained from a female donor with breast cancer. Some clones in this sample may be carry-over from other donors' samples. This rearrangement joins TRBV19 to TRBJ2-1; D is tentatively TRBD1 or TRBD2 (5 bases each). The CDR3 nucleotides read TGTGCCAGTAGTCCCGGGCAGGGACGGACCTACAATGAGCAGTTCTCC. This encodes CASSPGQGRTYNEQFS.